A selection of T cell receptor beta chains follows, all from one sample in a study of CD8+ T cells in alopecia areata. Repertoires were generated with immunoSEQ multiplex PCR, while TCRdb's copy carries only in-frame clones and drops some. The profile shows 150,000 to 200,000 clones, 58% of them singletons. The sequencing here drew on CD4+ T cells sorted from blood, taken at approximately week 60, from a patient treated with tofacitinib. The receptors were gathered from a human donor with alopecia areata. Each CDR3 is given with its conserved first and last residue. The order of the fields is D gene, clone size, CDR3 length, J gene, V gene, CDR3 protein, CDR3 DNA. D genes are given only for firm matches. Rows may omit the clone size; those that give it use once, few, many or a size class.

D gene: -; clone size: -; CDR3 length: 17; J gene: TRBJ1-5; V gene: TRBV6-1; CDR3 protein: CASSALGRGTSNQPQHF; CDR3 DNA: TGTGCCAGCAGTGCTTTAGGACGGGGAACTAGCAATCAGCCCCAGCATTTT
D gene: -; clone size: -; CDR3 length: 11; J gene: TRBJ1-2; V gene: TRBV5-6; CDR3 protein: CASSLALGYTF; CDR3 DNA: TGTGCCAGCAGCTTGGCGTTGGGCTACACCTTC
D gene: TRBD1; clone size: once; CDR3 length: 17; J gene: TRBJ1-6; V gene: TRBV7-8; CDR3 protein: CASSTVPGQGSGSPLHF; CDR3 DNA: TGTGCCAGCAGCACCGTCCCGGGACAGGGTTCGGGGTCACCCCTCCACTTT
D gene: -; clone size: few; CDR3 length: 14; J gene: TRBJ1-1; V gene: TRBV27; CDR3 protein: CASSLSPGNTEAFF; CDR3 DNA: TGTGCCAGCAGTTTATCACCAGGAAACACTGAAGCTTTCTTT
D gene: -; clone size: -; CDR3 length: 15; J gene: TRBJ1-1; V gene: TRBV4-1; CDR3 protein: CASSQVPGANIEAFF; CDR3 DNA: TGCGCCAGCAGCCAAGTCCCAGGGGCGAACATTGAAGCTTTCTTT
D gene: -; clone size: -; CDR3 length: 15; J gene: TRBJ1-5; V gene: TRBV9; CDR3 protein: CASSLGGLRGQPQHF; CDR3 DNA: TGTGCCAGCAGTCTTGGGGGGCTCCGCGGTCAGCCCCAGCATTTT
D gene: -; clone size: -; CDR3 length: 12; J gene: TRBJ2-1; V gene: TRBV7-9; CDR3 protein: CASSLGGDEQFF; CDR3 DNA: TGTGCCAGCAGCTTAGGGGGTGATGAGCAGTTCTTC
D gene: -; clone size: -; CDR3 length: 11; J gene: TRBJ2-7; V gene: TRBV30; CDR3 protein: CAWRQGNEQYF; CDR3 DNA: TGTGCCTGGAGACAGGGCAACGAGCAGTACTTC
D gene: -; clone size: -; CDR3 length: 15; J gene: TRBJ2-2; V gene: TRBV30; CDR3 protein: CAWSITLFKPGELFF; CDR3 DNA: TGTGCCTGGAGTATTACTCTCTTTAAACCCGGGGAGCTGTTTTTT
D gene: -; clone size: -; CDR3 length: 14; J gene: TRBJ1-1; V gene: TRBV29-1; CDR3 protein: CSVVLQGRNTEAFF; CDR3 DNA: TGCAGCGTTGTTTTGCAGGGGCGGAACACTGAAGCTTTCTTT
D gene: TRBD1; clone size: -; CDR3 length: 17; J gene: TRBJ2-3; V gene: TRBV10-3; CDR3 protein: CAISETPGTGVTDTQYF; CDR3 DNA: TGTGCCATCAGCGAAACTCCCGGGACAGGGGTCACAGATACGCAGTATTTT
D gene: -; clone size: -; CDR3 length: 14; J gene: TRBJ2-2; V gene: TRBV6-5; CDR3 protein: CASYQGSDTGELFF; CDR3 DNA: TGTGCCAGCTATCAGGGGTCCGACACCGGGGAGCTGTTTTTT
D gene: TRBD1; clone size: -; CDR3 length: 20; J gene: TRBJ1-5; V gene: TRBV27; CDR3 protein: CASRLREGTGLGDSNQPQHF; CDR3 DNA: TGTGCCAGCAGGCTTAGGGAGGGGACAGGGTTAGGAGATAGCAATCAGCCCCAGCATTTT
D gene: -; clone size: -; CDR3 length: 14; J gene: TRBJ2-5; V gene: TRBV19; CDR3 protein: CASSPTPGAETQYF; CDR3 DNA: TGTGCCAGTAGTCCAACCCCAGGGGCAGAGACCCAGTACTTC
D gene: -; clone size: -; CDR3 length: 15; J gene: TRBJ2-6; V gene: TRBV5-1; CDR3 protein: CASSPQGSGANVLTF; CDR3 DNA: TGCGCCAGCAGCCCCCAGGGCTCTGGGGCCAACGTCCTGACTTTC
D gene: -; clone size: few; CDR3 length: 13; J gene: TRBJ2-7; V gene: TRBV7-2; CDR3 protein: CASSKYRDYEQYF; CDR3 DNA: TGTGCCAGCAGCAAATATCGGGACTACGAGCAGTACTTC